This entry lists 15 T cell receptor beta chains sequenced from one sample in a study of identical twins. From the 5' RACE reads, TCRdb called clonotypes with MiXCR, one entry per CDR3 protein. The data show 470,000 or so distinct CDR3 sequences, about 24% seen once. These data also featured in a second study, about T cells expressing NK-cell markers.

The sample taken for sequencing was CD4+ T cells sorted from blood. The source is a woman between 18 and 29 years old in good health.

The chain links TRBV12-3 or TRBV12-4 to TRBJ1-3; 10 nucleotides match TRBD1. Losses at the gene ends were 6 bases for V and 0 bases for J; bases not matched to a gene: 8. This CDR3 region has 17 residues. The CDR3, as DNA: TGTGCCAGCAGCCGTAGACAGGGGGCATACTCTGGAAACACCATATATTTT. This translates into CASSRRQGAYSGNTIYF.

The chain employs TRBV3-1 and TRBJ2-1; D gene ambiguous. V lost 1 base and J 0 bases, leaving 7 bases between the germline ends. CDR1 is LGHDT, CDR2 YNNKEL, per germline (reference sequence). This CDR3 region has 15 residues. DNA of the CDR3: TGTGCCAGCAGCCAAGCTCCGGTCTCCTACAATGAGCAGTTCTTC. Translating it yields CASSQAPVSYNEQFF.

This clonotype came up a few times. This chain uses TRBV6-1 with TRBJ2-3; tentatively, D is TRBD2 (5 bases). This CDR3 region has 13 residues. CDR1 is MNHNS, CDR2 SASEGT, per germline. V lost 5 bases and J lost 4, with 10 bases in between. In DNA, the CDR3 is TGTGCCAGCAGTCGGACTTGGGCAGATACGCAGTATTTT. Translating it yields CASSRTWADTQYF.

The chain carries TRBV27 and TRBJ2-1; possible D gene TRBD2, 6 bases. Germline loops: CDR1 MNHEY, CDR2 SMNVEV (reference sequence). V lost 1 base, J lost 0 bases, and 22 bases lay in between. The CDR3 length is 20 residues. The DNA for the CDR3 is TGTGCCAGCAGTTTATGGGGGATCGGCGGGATTCATAGCTCCTACAATGAGCAGTTCTTC. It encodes CASSLWGIGGIHSSYNEQFF.

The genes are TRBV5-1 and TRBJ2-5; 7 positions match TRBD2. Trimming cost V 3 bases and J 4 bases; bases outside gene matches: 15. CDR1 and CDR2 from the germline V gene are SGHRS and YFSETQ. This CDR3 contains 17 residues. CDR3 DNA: TGCGCCAGCAGCTACTCACCCTCTAGCGGCGGTGGAGAGACCCAGTACTTC. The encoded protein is CASSYSPSSGGGETQYF.

CDR3: CSVLPGLRQGVITQYF. CDR3 DNA: TGCAGCGTCCTGCCCGGTTTGAGACAGGGAGTGATTACGCAGTATTTT. This chain connects TRBV29-1 to TRBJ2-3, with 7 positions matching TRBD1. Germline assignment: CDR1 SQVTM and CDR2 ANQGSEA. CDR3 length: 16 residues. The V and J ends lost 6 bases and 8 bases, in that order; junction bases with no gene match: 20.

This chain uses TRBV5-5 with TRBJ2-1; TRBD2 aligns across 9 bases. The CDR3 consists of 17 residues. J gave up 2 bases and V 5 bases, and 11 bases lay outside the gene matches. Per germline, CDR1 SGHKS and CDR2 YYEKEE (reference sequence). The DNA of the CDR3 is TGTGCCAGCAGAAGAGCACCGGGACTAGCTACCTACAATGAGCAGTTCTTC. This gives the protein CASRRAPGLATYNEQFF.

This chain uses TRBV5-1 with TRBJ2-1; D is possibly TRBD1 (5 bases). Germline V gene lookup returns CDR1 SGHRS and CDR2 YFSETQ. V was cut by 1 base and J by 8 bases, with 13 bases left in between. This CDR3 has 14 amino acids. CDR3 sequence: CASSLRTTWDEQFF. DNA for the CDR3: TGCGCCAGCAGCTTGAGGACAACCTGGGATGAGCAGTTCTTC.

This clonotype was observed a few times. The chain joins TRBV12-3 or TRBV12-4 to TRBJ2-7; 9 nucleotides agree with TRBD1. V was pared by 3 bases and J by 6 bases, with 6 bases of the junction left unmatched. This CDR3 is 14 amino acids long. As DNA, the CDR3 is TGTGCCAGCAGTTTCCGGGACAGGGATAGCGAGCAGTACTTC. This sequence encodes CASSFRDRDSEQYF.

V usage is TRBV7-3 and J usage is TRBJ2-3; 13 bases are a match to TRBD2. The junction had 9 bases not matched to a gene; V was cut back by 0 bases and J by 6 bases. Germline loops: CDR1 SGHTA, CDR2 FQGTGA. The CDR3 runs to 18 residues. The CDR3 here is CASSLTSTSGGSTDTQYF. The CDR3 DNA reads TGTGCCAGCAGCTTAACGTCGACTAGCGGGGGGTCAACGGATACGCAGTATTTT.

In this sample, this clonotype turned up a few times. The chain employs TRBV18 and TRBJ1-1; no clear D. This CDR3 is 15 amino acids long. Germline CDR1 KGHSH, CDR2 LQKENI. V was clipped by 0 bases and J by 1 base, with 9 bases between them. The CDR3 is CASSPPISKNTEAFF. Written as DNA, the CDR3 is TGTGCCAGCTCACCACCAATCTCCAAGAACACTGAAGCTTTCTTT.

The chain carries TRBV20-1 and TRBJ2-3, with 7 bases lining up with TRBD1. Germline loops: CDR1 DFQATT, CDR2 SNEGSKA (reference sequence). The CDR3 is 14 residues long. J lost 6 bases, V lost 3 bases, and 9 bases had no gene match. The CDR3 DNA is TGCAGTGCTAGCCCGGGACAGCTACCGGATACGCAGTATTTT. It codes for CSASPGQLPDTQYF.

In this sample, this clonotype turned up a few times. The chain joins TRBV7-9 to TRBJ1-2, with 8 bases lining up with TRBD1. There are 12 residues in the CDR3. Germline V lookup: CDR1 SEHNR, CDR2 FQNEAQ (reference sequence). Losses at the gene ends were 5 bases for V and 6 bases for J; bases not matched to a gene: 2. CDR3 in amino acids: CASSRQGNGYTF. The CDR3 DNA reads TGTGCCAGCAGCAGACAGGGGAATGGCTACACCTTC.

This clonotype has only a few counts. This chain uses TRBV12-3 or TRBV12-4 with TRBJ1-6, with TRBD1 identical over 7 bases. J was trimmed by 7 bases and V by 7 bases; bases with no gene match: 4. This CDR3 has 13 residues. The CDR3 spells CASNLQGNSPLHF. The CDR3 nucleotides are TGTGCCAGCAACCTACAGGGGAATTCACCCCTCCACTTT.

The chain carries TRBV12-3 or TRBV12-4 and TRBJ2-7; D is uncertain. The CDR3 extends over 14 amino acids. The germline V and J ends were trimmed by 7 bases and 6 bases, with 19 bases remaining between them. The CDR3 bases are TGTGCCAGCACTCTTGGGCAGCTACTACCCGAGCAGTACTTC. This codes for CASTLGQLLPEQYF.